Below are 16 T cell receptor beta chains sequenced from a single sample in a study of T cells in localized non-small cell lung cancer. This table comes from immunoSEQ multiplex PCR, and its TCRdb copy is limited to in-frame clones, with some not included. The top ten hold 3.5% to 5% of the sample, which has about 33,000 clones, roughly 88% seen once. The sample here was peripheral blood, taken before any cancer treatment. Every receptor here comes from a man aged 40 to 70 with stage I lung adenocarcinoma.

This chain uses TRBV7-6 with TRBJ2-2; D gene ambiguous. V was trimmed by 6 bases and J by 5 bases, leaving 16 bases between them. CDR3 length equals 15 residues. Germline V CDR1 and CDR2: SGHVS, FNYEAQ. CDR3 sequence (DNA): TGTGCCAGCAGTTCCCGGGCCGAGTGGACCGGGGAGCTGTTTTTT. This translates into CASSSRAEWTGELFF. The full variable domain, with the rest looked up from reference TRBV7-6 and TRBJ2-2, is GAGVSQSPRYKVTKRGQDVALRCDPISGHVSLYWYRQALGQGPEFLTYFNYEAQQDKSGLPNDRFSAERPEGSISTLTIQRTEQRDSAMYRCASSSRAEWTGELFFGEGSRLTVL.

V and J are TRBV29-1 and TRBJ1-2; D is ambiguous. The V end was cut by 4 bases, the J end by 6 bases, with 6 bases between. Germline-derived CDR1 and CDR2 are SQVTM and ANQGSEA. The CDR3 has 10 residues. CDR3 sequence (DNA): TGCAGCGTTGGAAGGGATGGCTACACCTTC. Its protein is CSVGRDGYTF.

V is TRBV6-1 and J is TRBJ1-6, with 7 bases identical to TRBD1. This CDR3 is built from 14 residues. V was pared by 2 bases and J by 9 bases, with 4 bases of the junction left unmatched. Germline assignment: CDR1 MNHNS and CDR2 SASEGT. CDR3 amino acids: CASSELNRGSPLHF. The CDR3 DNA is TGTGCCAGCAGTGAACTCAACAGGGGTTCACCCCTCCACTTT.

This clone was seen a single time. The chain joins TRBV19 to TRBJ2-1, with D perhaps matching TRBD1 (5 bases). Germline values: CDR1 LNHDA, CDR2 SQIVND (reference sequence). The CDR3 consists of 12 residues. Trimming stripped 4 bases from V and 12 bases from J, with 13 bases between. CDR3 bases: TGTGCCAGTAGTAGCCAGGGTCGAGGGCAGTTCTTC. Translating gives CASSSQGRGQFF.

The chain has TRBV14 and TRBJ2-5; maybe TRBD1 (6 bases). CDR1 SGHDN and CDR2 FVKESK come from the germline V gene. The CDR3 covers 14 residues. V lost 2 bases and J lost 5, with 12 bases in between. CDR3 sequence: CASSQIRGGETQYF. The CDR3 bases are TGTGCCAGCAGCCAAATCAGGGGCGGGGAGACCCAGTACTTC.

This chain connects TRBV10-3 to TRBJ2-1, with D uncertain. CDR1 and CDR2 (germline): ENHRY, SYGVKD. CDR3 length: 13 amino acids. The V end lost 6 bases, the J end lost 5 bases, and 11 bases lay between the germline ends. The CDR3 region is CAIRLTENNEQFF. CDR3 DNA sequence: TGTGCCATCAGACTAACAGAGAACAATGAGCAGTTCTTC.

The gene calls are TRBV19 and TRBJ1-1; possibly TRBD1 for D (5 bases). Germline values: CDR1 LNHDA, CDR2 SQIVND (reference sequence). Trimming removed 8 bases from V and 2 bases from J, with 18 bases in between. The CDR3 has 15 residues. The CDR3 DNA is TGTGCCAGTGCTAAGAGTGGGGGTATTAACACTGAAGCTTTCTTT. The encoded protein is CASAKSGGINTEAFF.

The chain uses TRBV5-1 and TRBJ2-7; D call uncertain. CDR1 and CDR2 from the germline V gene are SGHRS and YFSETQ. There are 13 residues in the CDR3. V was pared by 6 bases and J by 2 bases, with 12 bases between. CDR3 region: CASTRTAPYEQYF. DNA for the CDR3: TGCGCCAGCACCCGGACGGCTCCCTACGAGCAGTACTTC.

The chain is built from TRBV30 and TRBJ1-1; 9 bases match TRBD1. CDR1 and CDR2 from the germline V gene are GTSNPN and SVGIG (reference sequence). Losses at the gene ends were 3 bases for V and 7 bases for J; bases not matched to a gene: 0. This CDR3 is built from 11 residues. CDR3 bases: TGTGCCTGGAGGACAGGGGGTGAAGCTTTCTTT. Encoded protein: CAWRTGGEAFF.

V gene TRBV19 combines with J gene TRBJ1-5; D perhaps matches TRBD1 (5 bases). Germline CDR1 reads LNHDA; CDR2 reads SQIVND (reference sequence). Trimming shortened V by 4 bases and J by 2 bases, and 9 bases separated the two germline ends. The CDR3 runs 14 residues. For the CDR3, the DNA is TGTGCCAGTAGTAACGGGGGACGCAATCAGCCCCAGCATTTT. Encoded protein: CASSNGGRNQPQHF. Combining the CDR3 with reference TRBV19 and TRBJ1-5 gives the whole variable domain DGGITQSPKYLFRKEGQNVTLSCEQNLNHDAMYWYRQDPGQGLRLIYYSQIVNDFQKGDIAEGYSVSREKKESFPLTVTSAQKNPTAFYLCASSNGGRNQPQHFGDGTRLSIL.

This clone was recorded a few times. This chain joins TRBV9 and TRBJ2-2; 8 nucleotides align to TRBD1. J was trimmed by 5 bases and V by 3 bases; bases with no gene match: 6. This CDR3 has 15 residues. Germline values: CDR1 SGDLS, CDR2 YYNGEE. In DNA, the CDR3 is TGTGCCAGCAGCGGGACAGGGCTGGGGACCGGGGAGCTGTTTTTT. Protein product: CASSGTGLGTGELFF. Using reference TRBV9 and TRBJ2-2 for the parts outside the CDR3, the full variable domain is DSGVTQTPKHLITATGQRVTLRCSPRSGDLSVYWYQQSLDQGLQFLIQYYNGEERAKGNILERFSAQQFPDLHSELNLSSLELGDSALYFCASSGTGLGTGELFFGEGSRLTVL.

The J gene is TRBJ1-3, the V gene TRBV5-5, with D maybe TRBD1 (5 bases). The CDR3 has 16 amino acids. V was trimmed by 0 bases and J by 0 bases, leaving 10 bases between them. The germline gives CDR1 SGHKS, CDR2 YYEKEE (reference sequence). CDR3 amino acids: CASSLVGGISGNTIYF. In DNA, the CDR3 is TGTGCCAGCAGCTTGGTTGGGGGAATCTCTGGAAACACCATATATTTT.

CDR3 nucleotides: TGTGCCTATACCCCAGACAGCCGAGTTAATTCACCCCTCCACTTT. It specifies CAYTPDSRVNSPLHF. This chain links TRBV30 with TRBJ1-6; weak D call: TRBD1 (5 bases). CDR1 is GTSNPN and CDR2 is SVGIG in the germline V gene (reference sequence). The CDR3 has 15 amino acids. V dropped 7 bases and J dropped 6 bases, with 19 bases sitting between them.

The chain has TRBV27 and TRBJ1-2, with unresolved D. Germline CDR1 is MNHEY and CDR2 is SMNVEV (reference sequence). Trimming took 10 bases from V and 1 from J, leaving 13 bases between them. The CDR3 totals 13 residues. CDR3 coding DNA: TGTGCCACCGGGGTCAGTTATAACTATGGCTACACCTTC. Translation gives CATGVSYNYGYTF.

The chain employs TRBV7-2 and TRBJ2-1; D unresolved. Germline V gives CDR1 SGHTA, CDR2 FQGNSA. The CDR3 consists of 14 residues. The ends were cut back, 0 bases at V and 1 base at J, with 4 bases in the middle. CDR3 sequence reads: CASSLAVSYNEQFF. For the CDR3, the DNA is TGTGCCAGCAGCTTAGCAGTGTCCTACAATGAGCAGTTCTTC.

The J gene is TRBJ1-2, the V gene TRBV10-3, with D maybe TRBD1 (6 bases). Deletions cut 7 bases from V and 2 bases from J, with 17 bases between. The germline V gene encodes CDR1 ENHRY and CDR2 SYGVKD. This CDR3 spans 15 amino acids. CDR3 in DNA: TGTGCCATCACCGCCGGGCAGGGGACAAACTATGGCTACACCTTC. This sequence encodes CAITAGQGTNYGYTF.